The 23 T cell receptor beta chains presented below share a single source sample, sequenced in a study of low-dose radiotherapy and immunotherapy resistance in tumors. First-strand cDNA relied on TRAV- and TRBV-specific primers spanning alpha and beta chains. TCRs were put through 20 PCR cycles of amplification with Phusion. A constant-region primer and the V-primer adapter served as the primer pair. TCRdb reprocessed the reads via MiXCR and lists one record per CDR3 protein. Altogether roughly 90,000 distinct CDR3 sequences are present, more than 20% being singletons, with the ten largest covering 9.5% to 15%. As for time point: after trial treatment. Treatment of the sample: LDRT plus nivolumab, ipilimumab, low-dose cyclophosphamide and aspirin (RACIN trial). This sample comprised PBMCs, obtained after low-dose radiotherapy plus immunotherapy. The receptor source for this set is a female donor with ovarian cancer.

This clonotype was found many times. This chain links TRBV29-1 with TRBJ2-5; 8 positions match TRBD1. V gave up 7 bases and J gave up 4 bases; unmatched junction bases: 5. The CDR3 has 12 residues. Germline V CDR1 and CDR2: SQVTM, ANQGSEA. The CDR3 is CSARDRRETQYF. In nucleotides, the CDR3 is TGCAGCGCCCGGGACAGGAGAGAGACCCAGTACTTC.

This clonotype was picked up many times. The genes are TRBV9 and TRBJ2-1; D may be TRBD1 (5 bases). CDR3 size: 17 residues. Germline V CDR1 and CDR2: SGDLS, YYNGEE. The V end was cut by 4 bases, the J end by 0 bases, with 17 bases between. CDR3 nucleotides: TGTGCCAGCAGCCCCCGGGCAGGGTTAGGCTCCTACAATGAGCAGTTCTTC. It encodes CASSPRAGLGSYNEQFF.

The chain carries TRBV7-2 and TRBJ2-3; D is unclear. CDR1 is SGHTA, CDR2 FQGNSA, per germline. V lost 1 base and J lost 1, with 9 bases in between. There are 15 residues in the CDR3. CDR3 nucleotide sequence: TGTGCCAGCAGCTTAGACGTGACGGGCACAGATACGCAGTATTTT. Its translation: CASSLDVTGTDTQYF.

This clonotype was seen at least ten times. In DNA form, the CDR3 reads TGTGCCATCAGTCAAGGGACTAGCGGATACAATGAGCAGTTCTTC. Translating it yields CAISQGTSGYNEQFF. This chain joins TRBV10-3 and TRBJ2-1, with TRBD2 matching over 11 bases. V shed 5 bases, J shed 4 bases, and the junction held 4 bases outside the gene matches. The length of the CDR3 is 15 residues. Germline loops: CDR1 ENHRY, CDR2 SYGVKD.

This clonotype was seen repeatedly, ten times or more. The chain joins TRBV6-5 to TRBJ2-7; 7 bases fit TRBD2. Trimming took 0 bases from V and 0 from J; bases not matched to a gene: 5. This CDR3 comprises 16 residues. Germline V gives CDR1 MNHEY, CDR2 SVGAGI. CDR3 nucleotide sequence: TGTGCCAGCAGTTACTCGCTAGCGGTTATCTCCTACGAGCAGTACTTC. Translation: CASSYSLAVISYEQYF.

This clonotype was seen a handful of times. CDR3 in amino acids: CASSRGYADTQYF. The CDR3 coding sequence is TGTGCCAGCAGCAGGGGCTATGCAGATACGCAGTATTTT. J is TRBJ2-3 and V is TRBV25-1; maybe TRBD1 (6 bases). This CDR3 region has 13 residues. Germline CDR1 and CDR2: MGHDK and SYGVNS. The ends were cut back, 6 bases at V and 4 bases at J, with 11 bases in the middle.

This clonotype was seen ten or more times. The chain uses TRBV7-9 and TRBJ2-3; no reliable D call. The CDR3 runs to 16 residues. Germline lookup yields CDR1 SEHNR and CDR2 FQNEAQ (reference sequence). V was pared by 7 bases and J by 0 bases, with 17 bases between. CDR3 loop: CASTPVRATSTDTQYF. The CDR3 coding sequence is TGTGCCAGCACCCCGGTGAGAGCCACTAGCACAGATACGCAGTATTTT.

This clonotype was seen only a few times. The DNA is omitted, as the CDR3 cannot be located on it reliably, and the CDR3 follows TCRdb's listing. This chain connects TRBV7-2 to TRBJ2-2; the tabulated D call, TRBD1, remains unverified against the DNA. Ends included, the CDR3 has 16 residues. From germline, CDR1 is SGHTA and CDR2 FQGNSA. CDR3 loop: CASSLGGAMHRGAVFF.

In its sample, this clonotype was seen many times. The chain's CDR3 is CASSIRDRGWNEQFF. The DNA of the CDR3 is TGTGCCAGCAGCATCCGGGACAGGGGTTGGAATGAGCAGTTCTTC. The rearrangement joins TRBV11-2 to TRBJ2-1; 10 nucleotides match TRBD1. The CDR3 has 15 amino acids. CDR1 and CDR2 (germline): SGHAT, FQNNGV. The V gene end was trimmed by 5 bases and the J gene end by 7 bases; junction bases not matched to a gene: 8.

This clonotype was counted at least ten times. The chain uses TRBV24-1 and TRBJ1-2; 11 positions match TRBD1. Trimming cost V 3 bases and J 5 bases; bases outside gene matches: 4. Germline loops: CDR1 KGHDR, CDR2 SFDVKD. The CDR3 is 15 residues long. CDR3 in DNA: TGTGCCACCAGTGATCACGGACAGGGGGCGTATGGCTACACCTTC. It encodes CATSDHGQGAYGYTF.

This clonotype was picked up a small number of times. The rearrangement links TRBV10-3 to TRBJ1-2; D possibly corresponds to TRBD1 (5 bases). The CDR3 is 14 amino acids. V gave up 6 bases and J gave up 5 bases, with 16 bases separating them. Germline V CDR1 and CDR2: ENHRY, SYGVKD. The chain's CDR3 is CAISLRGTEYGYTF. The CDR3 DNA reads TGTGCCATCAGCCTAAGAGGGACGGAATATGGCTACACCTTC.

This clonotype was observed many times. The genes are TRBV6-2 or TRBV6-3 and TRBJ2-7; the D call may be TRBD1 or TRBD2 (5 bases each). The germline V and J ends were trimmed by 5 bases and 6 bases, with 17 bases remaining between them. Germline V lookup: CDR1 MNHEY, CDR2 SVGEGT. The length of the CDR3 is 14 residues. The CDR3 DNA is TGTGCCAGCAGTGAGGGACCTAGGGTCTTCGAGCAGTACTTC. Translating it yields CASSEGPRVFEQYF.

The chain joins TRBV13 to TRBJ2-3, with D hard to call. The CDR3 has 16 residues. CDR1 and CDR2 (germline): PRHDT, FYEKMQ (reference sequence). V was shortened by 5 bases and J by 1 base, with 16 bases between the two germline ends. Here the CDR3 DNA reads TGTGCCAGCAGCGGAGTAGGGATCTGGGGCACAGATACGCAGTATTTT. It codes for CASSGVGIWGTDTQYF.

The CDR3 sequence: CASSPGTRMDEQFF. The DNA for the CDR3 is TGTGCCAGCAGCCCCGGGACTAGGATGGATGAGCAGTTCTTC. The chain uses TRBV13 and TRBJ2-1; 8 bases map to TRBD2. From germline, CDR1 is PRHDT and CDR2 FYEKMQ (reference sequence). Trimming took 5 bases from V and 8 from J; bases not matched to a gene: 8. The CDR3 has 14 residues.

The chain joins TRBV2 to TRBJ1-5, with D unresolved. There are 15 residues in the CDR3. V was shortened by 8 bases and J by 0 bases, with 14 bases between the two germline ends. Germline V gene sequence: CDR1 SNHLY, CDR2 FYNNEI. CDR3 DNA sequence: TGTGCCAGCCGTGTGGAGGCGGGTAGCAATCAGCCCCAGCATTTT. It specifies CASRVEAGSNQPQHF.

About this clonotype: A far larger clone lies a single base away; this is likely a read error. The DNA is omitted, as the CDR3 cannot be located on it reliably, and the CDR3 follows TCRdb's listing. This chain links TRBV13 with TRBJ2-6; the table's D call TRBD1 went unverified against the DNA. The length of the CDR3 is 17 amino acids, counting both ends. CDR1 and CDR2 (germline): PRHDT, FYEKMQ (reference sequence). CDR3 amino acids: CASRAQGVGSGANVRTF.

This clonotype has at least ten counts. V and J are TRBV5-1 and TRBJ1-1; D not certain. The germline CDR1 and CDR2 sequences are SGHRS and YFSETQ. V was trimmed by 0 bases and J by 6 bases, leaving 3 bases between them. The CDR3 is 11 residues long. For the CDR3, the DNA is TGCGCCAGCAGCTTGGCCTCTGAAGCTTTCTTT. Protein sequence: CASSLASEAFF.

This clonotype was detected ten times or more. The chain joins TRBV2 to TRBJ2-1, with no clear D. Between the trimmed V and J ends, which lost 3 bases and 0 bases, there was a span of 6 bases. The CDR3 is made up of 14 amino acids. CDR1 and CDR2 from the germline V gene are SNHLY and FYNNEI. Here the CDR3 DNA reads TGTGCCAGCAGTGAGCAGAGCTCCTACAATGAGCAGTTCTTC. Translation gives CASSEQSSYNEQFF. The full variable domain, in which reference TRBV2 and TRBJ2-1 provide the parts outside the CDR3, is EPEVTQTPSHQVTQMGQEVILRCVPISNHLYFYWYRQILGQKVEFLVSFYNNEISEKSEIFDDQFSVERPDGSNFTLKIRSTKLEDSAMYFCASSEQSSYNEQFFGPGTRLTVL.

This clonotype was counted at least ten times. The J gene is TRBJ2-2, the V gene TRBV9; possibly TRBD2 for D (5 bases). The ends were cut back, 0 bases at V and 5 bases at J, with 8 bases in the middle. The CDR3 loop spans 14 amino acids. Per the germline V gene, CDR1 is SGDLS and CDR2 is YYNGEE. DNA of the CDR3: TGTGCCAGCAGCGTAGCTACGGGGACCGGGGAGCTGTTTTTT. Translated: CASSVATGTGELFF.

On this clonotype: Given a far larger clone just one base away, this is likely a sequencing read error. J is TRBJ2-1 and V is TRBV9, with 8 bases matching TRBD2. Unmatched junction bases numbered 9, after V lost 0 bases and J lost 10 bases. The CDR3 contains 15 residues. Germline values: CDR1 SGDLS, CDR2 YYNGEE. The CDR3 is CASSVALAGHYEQFF. The CDR3 nucleotides read TGTGCCAGCAGCGTAGCCCTAGCGGGCCACTACGAGCAGTTCTTC. The variable domain in full, completed from reference TRBV9 and TRBJ2-1, reads DSGVTQTPKHLITATGQRVTLRCSPRSGDLSVYWYQQSLDQGLQFLIQYYNGEERAKGNILERFSAQQFPDLHSELNLSSLELGDSALYFCASSVALAGHYEQFFGPGTRLTVL.

This clonotype was observed many times. The chain has TRBV7-2 and TRBJ2-5; 8 positions agree with TRBD2. In germline, CDR1 is SGHTA, CDR2 FQGNSA. CDR3 size: 16 residues. V dropped 1 base and J dropped 1; count of bases not matched to a gene: 5. The CDR3 sequence is CASSLGLRGGQETQYF. The CDR3 bases are TGTGCCAGCAGCTTAGGACTCCGGGGGGGCCAAGAGACCCAGTACTTC.

The chain carries TRBV7-3 and TRBJ2-5, with a tentative D call TRBD2 (6 bases). Between the trimmed V and J ends, which lost 1 base and 5 bases, there was a span of 17 bases. The CDR3 runs to 16 residues. Germline values: CDR1 SGHTA, CDR2 FQGTGA. Here the CDR3 reads CASSLSGDFSRETQYF. CDR3 sequence (DNA): TGTGCCAGCAGCTTAAGTGGGGACTTTTCACGGGAGACCCAGTACTTC. The entire variable domain, with the rest obtained from reference TRBV7-3 and TRBJ2-5, is as follows: GAGVSQTPSNKVTEKGKYVELRCDPISGHTALYWYRQSLGQGPEFLIYFQGTGAADDSGLPNDRFFAVRPEGSVSTLKIQRTERGDSAVYLCASSLSGDFSRETQYFGPGTRLLVL.

This clonotype was counted ten times or more. The chain joins TRBV6-2 or TRBV6-3 to TRBJ1-6; TRBD1 matches at 7 bases. The CDR3 sequence is 14 residues long. The germline V gene has CDR1 MNHEY and CDR2 SVGEGT. With 5 bases clipped from V and 13 bases from J, the junction kept 11 bases outside the gene matches. The CDR3, as DNA: TGTGCCAGCAGTCTCGACCTCCGGGACAGTCCCCTCCACTTT. Its translation is CASSLDLRDSPLHF.